The 32 T cell receptor beta chains reported below all come from one sample, sequenced in a study of blood T cell repertoires in COVID-19. Assay used: immunoSEQ multiplex PCR; TCRdb lists only in-frame clones, some missing. The sample records roughly 290,000 clones, around 89% being singletons. The specimen was peripheral blood. The receptors shown here come from a man aged 25-40 years with acute or convalescent COVID-19.

This clone occurred once. The chain joins TRBV30 to TRBJ2-1; 14 bases are shared with TRBD2. V shed 3 bases, J shed 6 bases, and the junction held 1 base outside the gene matches. This CDR3 has 14 amino acids. Germline loops: CDR1 GTSNPN, CDR2 SVGIG (reference sequence). The chain's CDR3 is CAWRGLAGGNEQFF. Written as DNA, the CDR3 is TGTGCCTGGAGAGGACTAGCGGGAGGCAATGAGCAGTTCTTC.

This clone was counted between two and nine times. This sample includes further DNA sequences coding for the same CDR3. The V call is TRBV5-4, the J call TRBJ1-2; D ambiguous. Trimming took 0 bases from V and 8 from J, leaving 8 bases between them. This CDR3 is 12 amino acids long. Germline CDR1 and CDR2: SGHNT and YYREEE (reference sequence). The DNA of the CDR3 is TGTGCCAGCAGCTTGGGGGCTGGCGGCTACACCTTC. Its protein product is CASSLGAGGYTF.

The table lists this clone with a few counts. This chain links TRBV4-1 with TRBJ2-7; weak D call: TRBD1 (7 bases). CDR1 MGHRA and CDR2 YSYEKL come from the germline V gene. V dropped 4 bases and J dropped 2 bases, with 18 bases sitting between them. The CDR3 covers 16 residues. CDR3 DNA: TGCGCCAGCAGCCCTCCGAGACAGGGACTTACCTACGAGCAGTACTTC. Protein product: CASSPPRQGLTYEQYF.

The chain has TRBV11-2 and TRBJ2-3, with 9 bases fitting TRBD2. With 4 bases clipped from V and 4 bases from J, the junction kept 6 bases outside the gene matches. The length of the CDR3 is 15 residues. Germline V lookup: CDR1 SGHAT, CDR2 FQNNGV. DNA for the CDR3: TGTGCCAGCAGCTATAGCGGGAGTTCGGCAGATACGCAGTATTTT. Protein: CASSYSGSSADTQYF.

The V gene is TRBV2, the J gene TRBJ1-5; 8 nucleotides match TRBD1. This CDR3 has 17 residues. Germline-derived CDR1 and CDR2 are SNHLY and FYNNEI. The ends lost 6 bases at V and 0 bases at J; junction bases unmatched: 10. The chain's CDR3 is CASRELRTGRSNQPQHF. CDR3 DNA: TGTGCCAGCAGAGAGTTACGGACAGGGCGTAGCAATCAGCCCCAGCATTTT.

The V gene is TRBV6-5, the J gene TRBJ1-2, with D unclear. The V gene's germline CDR1 is MNHEY and CDR2 SVGAGI. Deletions cut 0 bases from V and 4 bases from J, with 12 bases between. The CDR3 is made up of 15 amino acids. The CDR3 protein is CASSYSIMSIYGYTF. In DNA, the CDR3 is TGTGCCAGCAGTTACTCGATTATGAGTATCTATGGCTACACCTTC.

The chain couples TRBV7-9 to TRBJ2-2; D not certain. Trimming removed 7 bases at V and 4 bases at J, with 13 bases between. The CDR3 is made up of 14 amino acids. CDR1 is SEHNR and CDR2 is FQNEAQ in the germline V gene (reference sequence). CDR3 in DNA: TGTGCCAGCACCCAACTCTTCACCACCGGGGAGCTGTTTTTT. This encodes CASTQLFTTGELFF.

The rearrangement joins TRBV3-1 (or the pseudogene TRBV3-2) to TRBJ2-1; 8 bases agree with TRBD2. The junction had 9 bases not matched to a gene; V was cut back by 1 base and J by 4 bases. Germline V CDR1 and CDR2: LGHDT, YNNKEL (reference sequence). The CDR3 covers 17 residues. The CDR3 DNA reads as TGTGCCAGCAGCCAAGGAGTCGGGAGGGAGAATTACAATGAGCAGTTCTTC. It specifies CASSQGVGRENYNEQFF.

The chain joins TRBV7-9 to TRBJ2-3; unclear D gene. Per germline, CDR1 SEHNR and CDR2 FQNEAQ (reference sequence). The CDR3 is 15 amino acids. The V gene lost 3 bases and the J gene lost 2 bases, with 12 bases spanning the gap. The chain's CDR3 is CASSFSRSSTDTQYF. The DNA for the CDR3 is TGTGCCAGCAGCTTTAGTAGGAGTTCCACAGATACGCAGTATTTT.

CDR3 residues: CARDRGTDTQYF. The CDR3, as DNA: TGTGCCAGAGACAGGGGAACAGATACGCAGTATTTT. V usage is TRBV2 and J usage is TRBJ2-3; 8 positions agree with TRBD1. Trimming at V came to 9 bases and at J to 3 bases, leaving 2 bases not matched to a gene. CDR1 and CDR2 (germline): SNHLY, FYNNEI. This CDR3 has 12 residues.

The chain recombines TRBV21-1 with TRBJ2-1; TRBD2 is taken as the D call from the table, unchecked against the DNA. TRBV21-1 is a documented pseudogene. CDR3 length: 19 residues. CDR3 coding DNA: TGTGCCAGCAGCCCTCTGGAGGCCCCACCGGGACTAGCGCCGAATGAGCAGTTCTTC. Translating gives CASSPLEAPPGLAPNEQFF.

This rearrangement joins TRBV6-1 to TRBJ2-5; tentatively, D is TRBD1 (6 bases). The CDR3 runs to 15 residues. CDR1 is MNHNS, CDR2 SASEGT, per germline. The V end was cut by 1 base, the J end by 5 bases, with 14 bases between. DNA of the CDR3: TGTGCCAGCAGTGAAGGCCACAGGGATTTTGAGACCCAGTACTTC. It codes for CASSEGHRDFETQYF.

The chain links TRBV6-6 to TRBJ2-7, with D perhaps TRBD2 (7 bases). The V gene's germline CDR1 is MNHNY and CDR2 SVGAGI (reference sequence). V lost 2 bases and J lost 2, with 13 bases in between. The length of the CDR3 is 15 residues. Written as DNA, the CDR3 is TGTGCCAGCAGTTACCGGGGGGCGGTAACCTACGAGCAGTACTTC. Translated, it gives CASSYRGAVTYEQYF.

As for this clone: Relative to the germline gene, one junction end is altered; a read error may explain this. The chain has TRBV24-1 and TRBJ2-2, with TRBD1 matching over 7 bases. This CDR3 region has 18 residues. From germline, CDR1 is KGHDR and CDR2 SFDVKD. The CDR3 nucleotides read TGTGCCACCAGTGGTTTGGGAAGACAGGGCTTTGACACCGGGGAGCTGTTTTTT. Translation gives CATSGLGRQGFDTGELFF.

The chain links TRBV28 to TRBJ1-5; D is ambiguous. The germline gives CDR1 MDHEN, CDR2 SYDVKM. There are 14 residues in the CDR3. Trimming took off 4 bases at V and 6 bases at J, with 13 bases between the two ends. CDR3 in DNA: TGTGCCAGCAGTTCCCACTCTCCAACTCAGCCCCAGCATTTT. It translates to CASSSHSPTQPQHF.

The chain joins TRBV27 to TRBJ1-2; maybe TRBD1 (5 bases). The V gene lost 5 bases and the J gene lost 2 bases, with 12 bases spanning the gap. The CDR3 runs to 14 residues. Germline V gene sequence: CDR1 MNHEY, CDR2 SMNVEV (reference sequence). The chain's CDR3 is CASSGRGGNYGYTF. The DNA for the CDR3 is TGTGCCAGCAGTGGTAGGGGAGGGAACTATGGCTACACCTTC.

In DNA form, the CDR3 reads TGTGCCGGAGGAGAAGGAGAGACCCAGTACTTC. Amino acids: CAGGEGETQYF. The chain combines TRBV7-8 with TRBJ2-5, with D possibly TRBD2 on 5 matching bases. The germline gives CDR1 SGHVS, CDR2 FQNEAQ. V shed 11 bases and J shed 4 bases, with 11 bases lying between them. The CDR3 contains 11 residues.

This chain connects TRBV6-5 to TRBJ1-6; D ambiguous. V was clipped by 4 bases and J by 10 bases, with 17 bases between them. The CDR3 length is 15 residues. Germline V gene data show CDR1 as MNHEY and CDR2 as SVGAGI. The chain's CDR3 is CASSWGGRIDSPLHF. The CDR3, as DNA: TGTGCCAGCAGTTGGGGAGGGAGGATAGACTCACCCCTCCACTTT.

This clone was seen more than once but under ten times. V usage is TRBV3-1 (or the pseudogene TRBV3-2) and J usage is TRBJ1-1; no clear D gene. Germline CDR1 LGHDT, CDR2 YNNKEL (reference sequence). Trimming stripped 0 bases from V and 8 bases from J, with 13 bases between. The CDR3 consists of 14 residues. Here the CDR3 reads CASSQDSVPREAFF. The CDR3 DNA follows: TGTGCCAGCAGCCAAGATTCAGTTCCTAGGGAAGCTTTCTTT.

CDR3 sequence: CASSEGANTIYF. The CDR3 region has the DNA TGTGCCAGCAGTGAGGGGGCGAACACCATATATTTT. The V and J genes are TRBV6-1 and TRBJ1-3; D possibly corresponds to TRBD1 (6 bases). CDR3 size: 12 residues. The ends were cut back, 3 bases at V and 7 bases at J, with 7 bases in the middle. CDR1 is MNHNS, CDR2 SASEGT, per germline.

V and J are TRBV28 and TRBJ1-3; perhaps TRBD1 as D (5 bases). V lost 2 bases and J 0 bases, leaving 8 bases between the germline ends. This CDR3 has 15 amino acids. CDR1 is MDHEN, CDR2 SYDVKM, per germline. The CDR3 DNA reads TGTGCCAGCAGTTTAGGGGCGTACTCTGGAAACACCATATATTTT. Translation gives CASSLGAYSGNTIYF.

J is TRBJ2-7 and V is TRBV6-8; 12 bases map to TRBD2. The CDR3 covers 15 residues. With 5 bases clipped from V and 2 bases from J, the junction kept 4 bases outside the gene matches. From germline, CDR1 is MNHGY and CDR2 SAAAGT. CDR3 DNA sequence: TGTGCCAGCAGTCAGACTAGCGGGAGAACCTACGAGCAGTACTTC. This sequence encodes CASSQTSGRTYEQYF.

The genes are TRBV5-1 and TRBJ1-2; 7 positions match TRBD1. There are 16 residues in the CDR3. CDR1 is SGHRS, CDR2 YFSETQ, per germline. Trimming took 4 bases from V and 0 from J; bases not matched to a gene: 9. The CDR3 sequence is CASSAPDGTANYGYTF. CDR3 bases: TGCGCCAGCAGCGCGCCCGACGGGACAGCTAACTATGGCTACACCTTC.

The chain combines TRBV5-1 with TRBJ2-4; TRBD1 is a possible D gene (6 bases). V was cut by 3 bases and J by 4 bases, with 11 bases left in between. The CDR3 has 14 residues. The germline gives CDR1 SGHRS, CDR2 YFSETQ. The DNA for the CDR3 is TGCGCCAGCAGCTCAAGAACAGGGAAAAACATTCAGTACTTC. This codes for CASSSRTGKNIQYF.

This rearrangement joins TRBV5-1 to TRBJ2-2; 8 nucleotides align to TRBD1. This CDR3 comprises 15 residues. J was trimmed by 6 bases and V by 2 bases; bases with no gene match: 6. CDR1 SGHRS and CDR2 YFSETQ come from the germline V gene. DNA for the CDR3: TGCGCCAGCAGCTTTCGAGACAGGGGTTCCGGGGAGCTGTTTTTT. Translated: CASSFRDRGSGELFF. Filled out from reference TRBV5-1 and TRBJ2-2, the complete variable domain reads KAGVTQTPRYLIKTRGQQVTLSCSPISGHRSVSWYQQTPGQGLQFLFEYFSETQRNKGNFPGRFSGRQFSNSRSEMNVSTLELGDSALYLCASSFRDRGSGELFFGEGSRLTVL.

The chain carries TRBV7-2 and TRBJ2-3; 13 bases are a match to TRBD2. This CDR3 has 15 amino acids. Trimming at V came to 4 bases and at J to 4 bases, leaving 2 bases not matched to a gene. Germline lookup yields CDR1 SGHTA and CDR2 FQGNSA. The CDR3 DNA follows: TGTGCCAGCAGCTCGACTAGCGGGAGGTCAGATACGCAGTATTTT. Its protein is CASSSTSGRSDTQYF.

V is TRBV28 and J is TRBJ2-1, with D possibly matching TRBD2 (7 bases). Trimming removed 6 bases at V and 4 bases at J, with 19 bases between. Germline CDR1 is MDHEN and CDR2 is SYDVKM. The CDR3 length is 16 residues. The CDR3 reads CASRLLQGGGYNEQFF. The CDR3 nucleotides are TGTGCCAGCAGGCTACTACAGGGAGGGGGGTACAATGAGCAGTTCTTC.

This chain connects TRBV5-1 to TRBJ1-1, with D possibly being TRBD1 (5 bases). V lost 4 bases and J lost 1, with 8 bases in between. The CDR3 extends over 13 amino acids. Germline values: CDR1 SGHRS, CDR2 YFSETQ. The CDR3 coding sequence is TGCGCCAGCAGCCGTACAGGGAACACTGAAGCTTTCTTT. Translation gives CASSRTGNTEAFF.

V is TRBV2 and J is TRBJ1-2; 9 nucleotides align to TRBD1. This CDR3 is built from 15 residues. V shed 5 bases, J shed 7 bases, and the junction held 11 bases outside the gene matches. In germline, CDR1 is SNHLY, CDR2 FYNNEI. The CDR3 sequence is CASSPGTGIVAGYTF. Here the CDR3 DNA reads TGTGCCAGCAGTCCCGGGACAGGGATAGTGGCTGGCTACACCTTC.

The chain combines TRBV5-1 with TRBJ2-1, with 12 bases identical to TRBD2. The CDR3 covers 15 residues. Germline V lookup: CDR1 SGHRS, CDR2 YFSETQ. V trimming: 3 bases; J trimming: 7 bases; junction bases outside the gene matches: 5. CDR3 DNA: TGCGCCAGCAGCTCGCTAGCGGGAGGGAAGAATGAGCAGTTCTTC. Protein product: CASSSLAGGKNEQFF. The variable domain in full, completed from reference TRBV5-1 and TRBJ2-1, reads KAGVTQTPRYLIKTRGQQVTLSCSPISGHRSVSWYQQTPGQGLQFLFEYFSETQRNKGNFPGRFSGRQFSNSRSEMNVSTLELGDSALYLCASSSLAGGKNEQFFGPGTRLTVL.

The chain recombines TRBV2 with TRBJ2-7; the D gene is possibly TRBD2 (5 bases). Germline V gene sequence: CDR1 SNHLY, CDR2 FYNNEI. The CDR3 loop spans 13 amino acids. V lost 1 base and J 7 bases, leaving 11 bases between the germline ends. CDR3 nucleotide sequence: TGTGCCAGCAGTGAAGAGGCCAGAGGGGAGCAGTACTTC. This translates into CASSEEARGEQYF.

The chain links TRBV25-1 to TRBJ2-7; TRBD1 agrees at 7 bases. The ends lost 2 bases at V and 5 bases at J; junction bases unmatched: 9. CDR3 length equals 15 residues. Per germline, CDR1 MGHDK and CDR2 SYGVNS. The CDR3 loop reads CASSEDGYRGDEQYF. The CDR3 DNA sequence: TGTGCCAGCAGTGAAGACGGCTACAGGGGAGACGAGCAGTACTTC.